This is a list of T cell receptor beta chains from one sample in a study of blood T cell repertoires in COVID-19. The table came from immunoSEQ multiplex PCR; TCRdb's copy has only in-frame clones and leaves some out. The sample lists about 410,000 clones; approximately 90% were seen once. Sequenced input: peripheral blood. All receptors derive from a woman in her 30s with active or convalescent COVID-19. Each CDR3 is given with its conserved first and last residue. D genes are given only for firm matches. Clone size, where shown, is once, few, many, or a class for clones that have expanded.

cdr3_aa cdr3_nt clone_size d_call j_call v_call
CASSERMFGAFF TGTGCCAGCAGTGAGCGCATGTTCGGGGCTTTCTTT NA NA TRBJ1-1 TRBV2
CASSDGTGRDEKLFF TGCGCCAGCAGTGACGGGACAGGGAGGGATGAAAAACTGTTTTTT few TRBD1 TRBJ1-4 TRBV10-2
CASTGQGWYGYTF TGCGCCAGCACCGGACAGGGCTGGTATGGCTACACCTTC NA TRBD1 TRBJ1-2 TRBV5-1
CASSQDREGSYNEQFF TGTGCCAGCAGCCAAGATAGGGAGGGCTCCTACAATGAGCAGTTCTTC NA TRBD2 TRBJ2-1 TRBV4-2
CASSLFAPGQTMNTEAFF TGCGCCAGCAGCCTCTTTGCCCCGGGACAAACCATGAACACTGAAGCTTTCTTT NA NA TRBJ1-1 TRBV4-1
CASSRSSYNEQFF TGTGCCAGCTCCCGGAGCTCCTACAATGAGCAGTTCTTC NA NA TRBJ2-1 TRBV5-6
CASSGTGLTTNEKLFF TGCGCCAGCAGCGGAACAGGGCTCACAACTAATGAAAAACTGTTTTTT once NA TRBJ1-4 TRBV5-1
CASRHTTGAVAEAFF TGTGCCAGCAGACATACGACAGGGGCGGTGGCTGAAGCTTTCTTT NA TRBD1 TRBJ1-1 TRBV6-5
CASSRTIWGAYLVF TGTGCCAGCAGTCGTACTATCTGGGGCGCTTACTTAGTTTTT NA NA TRBJ1-4 TRBV6-5
CATSRDPQGEAFF TGTGCCACCAGCAGAGATCCGCAGGGGGAAGCTTTCTTT NA NA TRBJ1-1 TRBV15
CSAQAGVEQYF TGCAGTGCTCAAGCGGGAGTTGAGCAGTACTTC NA TRBD2 TRBJ2-7 TRBV20-1
CASSLGTANNEQFF TGTGCCAGCAGTCTCGGGACAGCAAACAATGAGCAGTTCTTC NA TRBD1 TRBJ2-1 TRBV27
CASSTGLAALPYEQYF TGTGCCAGTAGTACGGGACTAGCGGCACTACCCTACGAGCAGTACTTC NA TRBD2 TRBJ2-7 TRBV19
CASSQTSGGGADTQYF TGTGCCAGCAGCCAAACTAGCGGGGGGGGAGCAGATACGCAGTATTTT NA TRBD2 TRBJ2-3 TRBV4-2
CAISDRLAGASNTGELFF TGTGCCATCAGTGATAGGCTAGCGGGGGCCTCGAACACCGGGGAGCTGTTTTTT NA TRBD2 TRBJ2-2 TRBV10-3
CASSLDRTGGWDYGYTF TGCGCCAGCAGCTTGGATCGGACAGGAGGTTGGGACTATGGCTACACCTTC NA TRBD1 TRBJ1-2 TRBV5-1
CAWEDGQGNQPQHF TGTGCCTGGGAAGACGGACAGGGCAATCAGCCCCAGCATTTT NA TRBD1 TRBJ1-5 TRBV30
CATSGRGAYNEQFF TGTGCCACCAGTGGCAGAGGAGCCTACAATGAGCAGTTCTTC NA NA TRBJ2-1 TRBV24-1
CASSLSQGSSYEQYF TGTGCCAGCAGCTTATCCCAGGGAAGCTCCTACGAGCAGTACTTC NA NA TRBJ2-7 TRBV7-6